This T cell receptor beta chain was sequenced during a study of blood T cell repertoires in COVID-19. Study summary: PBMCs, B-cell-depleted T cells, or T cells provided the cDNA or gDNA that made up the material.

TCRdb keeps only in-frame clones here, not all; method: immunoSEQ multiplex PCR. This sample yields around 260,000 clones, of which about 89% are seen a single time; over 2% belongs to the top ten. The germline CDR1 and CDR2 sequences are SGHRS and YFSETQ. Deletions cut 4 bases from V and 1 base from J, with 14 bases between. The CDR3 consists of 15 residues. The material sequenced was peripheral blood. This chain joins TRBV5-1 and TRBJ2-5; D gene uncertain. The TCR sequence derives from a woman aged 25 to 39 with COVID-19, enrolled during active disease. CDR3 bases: TGCGCCAGCAGCGGTCCGGAACTATCCCAAGAGACCCAGTACTTC. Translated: CASSGPELSQETQYF.